The clone carrying this TCR beta chain was counted between two and nine times. Antigen: not known. The data stem from a study of vaccination and CD4 T cells after COVID-19. Study background: Blood was drawn a median roughly 68 days post second dose, range 14 to 241. Study conclusions and caveats: The researchers studied relatively few convalescent patients and omitted early post-infection timepoints. Looking at convalescent patients, a median approximately 86% of reactive clones were present only post-vaccination.

Treatment defined: roughly nine-day PBMC culture with coronavirus spike peptide pools or control peptides (ViraFEST assay). Scientists ran DNA taken from cultured CD4+ T cells through the Oncomine TCR Beta short-read assay for sequencing. In this case, cultured CD4+ T cells provided the extracted genomic DNA. TCRdb re-derived calls from the PCR reads in MiXCR, one entry per CDR3 protein. Here the sample spans more than 9,000 distinct CDR3 sequences, 40% to 45% being singletons. CDR3 length: 14 residues. Germline-derived CDR1 and CDR2 are GTSNPN and SVGIG (reference sequence). Trimming took off 7 bases at V and 2 bases at J, with 16 bases between the two ends.

The source is a human donor who had recovered from COVID-19. The sample consisted of CD4+ T cells from blood, cultured in vitro. The chain recombines TRBV30 with TRBJ2-3, with D maybe TRBD2 (5 bases). For the CDR3, the DNA is TGTGCCTTAACCGGGCCGGGAAACACAGATACGCAGTATTTT. It translates to CALTGPGNTDTQYF.